This TCR beta chain was retrieved from a study of shared clonotypes between healthy human individuals. The V end lost 6 bases, the J end lost 0 bases, and 10 bases lay between the germline ends. The germline V gene encodes CDR1 SQVTM and CDR2 ANQGSEA. This CDR3 spans 13 amino acids. Clones were sequenced by immunoSEQ multiplex PCR, and TCRdb holds only the in-frame ones, with some missing. The data show 650,000 to 750,000 clones, with about two thirds seen just once and around 2% held by the top ten. The chain carries TRBV29-1 and TRBJ2-3; maybe TRBD2 (6 bases). Sequenced material: memory CD4+ T cells sorted from blood. The subset was: CD45RA-negative fraction. The TCR was taken from a woman under 40 in good health. The CDR3 DNA reads as TGCAGCGTCAGAGGAGGGAGCACAGATACGCAGTATTTT. Its protein product is CSVRGGSTDTQYF.